This T cell receptor (beta chain) originates from a study of cytomegalovirus exposure and HLA in healthy donors. The overall study: The early release's HLA-typed donors yielded 65 million to 85 million unique TCRs. Out of fewer than 500 genotyped donors, roughly 80% belonged to the Caucasian-associated ancestry cluster. Study results and caveats: According to reports, the classifier identified cytomegalovirus status with high specificity and sensitivity. A few V segments could not be told apart, such as TRBV6-2 and TRBV6-3, and were left out.

The V gene's germline CDR1 is MNHNS and CDR2 SASEGT. This CDR3 has 13 amino acids. V dropped 10 bases and J dropped 4 bases, with 16 bases sitting between them. In the case of this clone: Its antigen is not known.

PCR amplification relied on 60 Vbeta primers (plus 13 Jbeta primers). The assay was immunoSEQ multiplex PCR, and TCRdb's table has in-frame clones only and misses some. The sample has around 140,000 clones, 70% to 85% seen once. This sequence joins TRBV6-1 and TRBJ2-5; possible D gene TRBD1, 6 bases. This receptor was obtained from a man aged 35 to 55 in good health and CMV-seronegative. The source material was PBMCs. The CDR3 loop is CAIPTGTPETQYF. As DNA, the CDR3 is TGTGCCATTCCGACAGGCACACCAGAGACCCAGTACTTC.